This TCR beta chain was captured by sequencing in a study of neoadjuvant anti-PD-1 for oral cavity cancer. The overall study: Around day 43, patients without progression received a fourth nivolumab dose before surgery.

Assay used: immunoSEQ multiplex PCR; TCRdb lists only in-frame clones, some missing. The data show under 15,000 clones, roughly 79% seen once. CDR3 size: 13 residues. The V and J ends lost 3 bases and 1 base respectively, with 6 bases between them. CDR1 and CDR2 (germline): SGHAT, FQNNGV. Time point described: after neoadjuvant nivolumab, at surgical resection. Cohort: HPV-negative, locally advanced oral cavity squamous cell carcinoma patients. The specimen was PBMCs, collected after nivolumab (anti-PD-1) treatment. This receptor was taken from a person between 40 and 85 years old with oral cavity squamous cell carcinoma. The chain has TRBV11-2 and TRBJ2-5, with a tentative D call TRBD2 (5 bases). In DNA form, the CDR3 reads TGTGCCAGCAGCTTCGGGGTCCAAGAGACCCAGTACTTC. Protein product: CASSFGVQETQYF.